The 9 T cell receptor beta chains listed next were all sequenced from one sample in a study of identical twins. TCRdb called the 5' RACE reads again in MiXCR, with one record for every CDR3 protein. The sample includes hundreds of thousands of distinct CDR3 sequences, roughly 7.1% of them seen just once. The sample also formed part of further work on yellow fever vaccine responses in identical twins.

Material: PBMCs. The receptor source for this set is a woman in her late teens or twenties in good health.

This clonotype occurred many times. The V call is TRBV6-2 or TRBV6-3, the J call TRBJ2-7; D possibly corresponds to TRBD2 (6 bases). Germline V gives CDR1 MNHEY, CDR2 SVGEGT. The length of the CDR3 is 15 residues. The ends were cut back, 5 bases at V and 8 bases at J, with 22 bases in the middle. The CDR3 is CASSQLRTTGDKQYF. CDR3 DNA: TGTGCCAGCAGTCAACTAAGGACTACCGGTGATAAGCAGTACTTC.

This clonotype has ten or more counts. The chain couples TRBV10-3 to TRBJ1-1; 7 bases align to TRBD1. With V trimmed by 5 bases and J by 0 bases, 3 bases remained unmatched. Per the germline V gene, CDR1 is ENHRY and CDR2 is SYGVKD. The CDR3 sequence is 14 residues long. The CDR3 here is CAISRDSMNTEAFF. CDR3 bases: TGTGCCATCAGTAGGGACAGCATGAACACTGAAGCTTTCTTT.

This clonotype was recorded a few times. V is TRBV12-3 or TRBV12-4 and J is TRBJ1-5; 7 bases are a match to TRBD1. This CDR3 comprises 14 residues. V was clipped by 7 bases and J by 3 bases; unmatched bases: 6. For the CDR3, the DNA is TGTGCCAGCACGAAAGACAGGGTCAATCAGCCCCAGCATTTT. Translation gives CASTKDRVNQPQHF.

The chain recombines TRBV28 with TRBJ2-2, with 10 bases identical to TRBD2. The V and J ends lost 3 bases and 4 bases, in that order; junction bases with no gene match: 5. The CDR3 runs 16 residues. Looked up from germline, CDR1 is MDHEN and CDR2 is SYDVKM. The CDR3: CASSFSIAGGTGELFF. The CDR3 DNA sequence: TGTGCCAGCAGTTTTAGCATAGCGGGAGGCACCGGGGAGCTGTTTTTT.

This clonotype was seen a handful of times. J is TRBJ2-1 and V is TRBV28; 9 bases fit TRBD1. The germline gives CDR1 MDHEN, CDR2 SYDVKM. The CDR3 is 15 residues long. V shed 6 bases and J 5 bases; nucleotides not matched to a gene: 8. As DNA, the CDR3 is TGTGCCAGCAGCCCCCGGGACAGGGTCAACAATGAGCAGTTCTTC. This gives the protein CASSPRDRVNNEQFF.

Many counts were recorded for this clonotype. J is TRBJ2-7 and V is TRBV18; TRBD2 agrees at 7 bases. With V trimmed by 6 bases and J by 3 bases, 5 bases remained unmatched. CDR1 KGHSH and CDR2 LQKENI come from the germline V gene. CDR3 size: 13 residues. The CDR3 region is CASSAGTNYEQYF. The CDR3 coding sequence is TGTGCCAGCTCTGCCGGGACTAACTACGAGCAGTACTTC.

This clonotype was observed many times. The chain couples TRBV12-3 or TRBV12-4 to TRBJ1-1; D is uncertain. V was trimmed by 5 bases and J by 1 base, leaving 11 bases between them. There are 14 residues in the CDR3. In nucleotides, the CDR3 is TGTGCCAGCAGTACCCCGACGGAGAACACTGAAGCTTTCTTT. It encodes CASSTPTENTEAFF.

CDR3 coding DNA: TGTGACAGCAGTTCCGGGGGGGCGAACGAGCAGTACGTC. Amino acids: CDSSSGGANEQYV. The gene calls are TRBV6-6 and TRBJ2-7, with TRBD2 matching over 8 bases. The CDR3 consists of 13 residues. The germline gives CDR1 MNHNY, CDR2 SVGAGI (reference sequence).

J is TRBJ2-5 and V is TRBV7-2; D is possibly TRBD2 (6 bases). From germline, CDR1 is SGHTA and CDR2 FQGNSA. This CDR3 has 17 amino acids. V gave up 5 bases and J gave up 2 bases, with 21 bases separating them. CDR3 sequence: CASSPGTAGKKQETQYF. In DNA form, the CDR3 reads TGTGCCAGCAGCCCCGGAACCGCGGGGAAGAAACAAGAGACCCAGTACTTC.